These T cell receptor beta chains were read from a single sample in a study of tumor-infiltrating lymphocytes in oesophageal squamous cell carcinoma. TCRdb ran MiXCR on the PCR reads and lists one entry per CDR3 protein. The sample records approximately 15,000 distinct CDR3 sequences, less than 60% being singletons. The sample consisted of blood. These receptors were collected from a male donor with esophageal squamous cell carcinoma. CDR3s include the opening cysteine and the closing phenylalanine or tryptophan. A D gene is named only where the DNA matches it firmly. Clone size is stated in some rows and not others, as once, few, many or a class when expanded.

TRBV7-2	TRBD1	TRBJ2-3	-	CASSLDYRGTQYF	TGTGCCAGCAGCTTAGACTACAGGGGAACGCAGTATTTT
TRBV5-1	-	TRBJ2-1	many	CASSLQTNYNEQFF	TGCGCCAGCAGCCTGCAGACAAATTACAATGAGCAGTTCTTC
TRBV28	-	TRBJ1-5	medium-sized	CASIWGGGGNQPQHF	TGTGCCAGCATCTGGGGAGGGGGAGGCAATCAGCCCCAGCATTTT
TRBV6-1	-	TRBJ2-1	many	CASSPLVSYNEQFF	TGTGCCAGCAGTCCACTGGTCTCCTACAATGAGCAGTTCTTC
TRBV9	TRBD2	TRBJ2-3	few	CASTGGGKSSDTQYF	TGTGCCAGCACCGGGGGGGGGAAATCTTCAGATACGCAGTATTTT
TRBV7-3	-	TRBJ2-2	-	CASSSQAGPNTGELFF	TGTGCCAGCAGCTCCCAAGCGGGCCCGAACACCGGGGAGCTGTTTTTT
TRBV7-9	-	TRBJ2-6	-	CASSTSLPGANVLTF	TGTGCCAGCAGCACCAGTTTACCTGGGGCCAACGTCCTGACTTTC
TRBV6-8	TRBD1	TRBJ2-5	-	CASRTGGQQTQYF	TGTGCCAGCAGAACAGGGGGCCAACAGACCCAGTACTTC
TRBV3-1	TRBD2	TRBJ2-7	few	CASSQGAGLAYEQYF	TGTGCCAGCAGCCAAGGTGCGGGACTAGCATACGAGCAGTACTTC
TRBV28	-	TRBJ2-1	-	CASSPTRAYNEQFF	TGTGCCAGCAGTCCCACACGAGCCTACAATGAGCAGTTCTTC
TRBV7-2	-	TRBJ2-3	-	CASSLVPGDTQYF	TGTGCCAGCAGCTTAGTCCCGGGAGATACGCAGTATTTT
TRBV7-6	-	TRBJ2-3	-	CASSLGRIRAGSTDTQYF	TGTGCCAGCAGCTTAGGACGGATCCGGGCGGGGTCCACAGATACGCAGTATTTT
TRBV7-6	-	TRBJ2-7	many	CASSLGTGTFAYEQYF	TGTGCCAGCAGCTTAGGAACAGGGACTTTTGCCTACGAGCAGTACTTC
TRBV2	-	TRBJ2-3	many	CASGRRQDTQYF	TGTGCCAGTGGGAGGAGGCAAGATACGCAGTATTTT
TRBV11-2	-	TRBJ2-7	once	CASSLVGQSSTYEQYF	TGTGCCAGCAGCTTAGTTGGACAGAGTAGTACCTACGAGCAGTACTTC
TRBV7-4	TRBD2	TRBJ2-3	-	CASRPGLAGGSDTQYF	TGTGCCAGCAGACCCGGACTAGCGGGAGGGTCCGATACGCAGTATTTT
TRBV6-1	TRBD1	TRBJ2-7	-	CASSYRRQGAYEQYF	TGTGCCAGCAGTTACCGTAGGCAGGGGGCCTACGAGCAGTACTTC
TRBV10-3	-	TRBJ1-2	medium-sized	CAIREGRNYGYTF	TGTGCCATCAGGGAGGGGAGAAACTATGGCTACACCTTC
TRBV5-3	TRBD2	TRBJ2-1	-	CASSLDRLAGQFF	TGTGCCAGCAGCTTGGATAGACTAGCGGGACAGTTCTTC
TRBV11-1	-	TRBJ2-7	-	CASSLDRGTGEQYF	TGTGCCAGCAGCTTAGATAGGGGTACGGGGGAGCAGTACTTC
TRBV12-3/TRBV12-4	-	TRBJ2-1	-	CASSFPGAGSYNEQFF	TGTGCCAGCAGTTTCCCAGGGGCAGGATCCTACAATGAGCAGTTCTTC
TRBV7-9	-	TRBJ2-7	-	CASSLRGQNSYEQYF	TGTGCCAGCAGCTTGAGGGGCCAGAACAGCTACGAGCAGTACTTC
TRBV7-2	TRBD2	TRBJ2-1	-	CASSLMAGGREQFF	TGTGCCAGCAGCTTAATGGCGGGAGGCCGTGAGCAGTTCTTC
TRBV11-2	-	TRBJ2-1	-	CASSLDLGATNEQFF	TGTGCCAGCAGCTTAGATCTTGGAGCTACGAATGAGCAGTTCTTC
TRBV27	-	TRBJ1-4	-	CASSLSAATNEKLFF	TGTGCCAGCAGTTTAAGCGCTGCAACTAATGAAAAACTGTTTTTT
TRBV28	-	TRBJ2-5	-	CASSTLGQQETQYF	TGTGCCAGCAGTACACTCGGACAGCAAGAGACCCAGTACTTC
TRBV7-2	TRBD2	TRBJ2-7	-	CASSFFGGISTEQYF	TGTGCCAGCAGTTTTTTCGGGGGGATCTCCACCGAGCAGTACTTC
TRBV7-3	TRBD1	TRBJ2-1	-	CASRYGQGYTGELYF	TGTGCCAGCAGATACGGACAGGGGTACACCGGGGAGCTGTATTTT
TRBV11-2	-	TRBJ2-7	many	CASSLGLAWAYEQYF	TGTGCCAGCAGCTTAGGTCTCGCTTGGGCCTACGAGCAGTACTTC
TRBV6-6	TRBD2	TRBJ2-3	-	CAASSGTSGRDTQYF	TGTGCCGCCTCTTCCGGGACTAGCGGGAGGGATACGCAGTATTTT
TRBV10-3	-	TRBJ1-1	-	CATTADAMNTEAFF	TGTGCCACGACAGCAGATGCGATGAACACTGAAGCTTTCTTT
TRBV7-8	-	TRBJ2-7	few	CASSLEGKSYEQYF	TGTGCCAGCAGCTTAGAGGGCAAGTCCTACGAGCAGTACTTC
TRBV19	-	TRBJ2-3	many	CASSMGRVMDTQYF	TGTGCCAGTAGTATGGGCAGGGTTATGGATACGCAGTATTTT